These 9 T cell receptor beta chains came from one sample sequenced in a study of beta chain features in type 1 diabetes. Investigators reverse transcribed all isolated RNA, so they sequenced expressed TCRB transcripts. Measured with immunoSEQ multiplex PCR; TCRdb has only the in-frame clones, and not every one. This sample has 900,000 or so clones, with under 20% found just once. Sequencing was done on a sample of naive CD4+ T cells from blood. Receptors originate from a woman in her late teens or twenties in good health.

This chain connects TRBV10-3 to TRBJ2-1; the match to TRBD2 covers 7 bases. Germline assignment: CDR1 ENHRY and CDR2 SYGVKD. CDR3 length: 15 residues. J lost 8 bases, V lost 2 bases, and 9 bases had no gene match. DNA of the CDR3: TGTGCCATCAGTGAGACTGGACTAGAGGGGCATGAGCAGTTCTTC. As protein: CAISETGLEGHEQFF.

This clone was detected only once. The genes are TRBV27 and TRBJ2-1; TRBD2 agrees at 11 bases. CDR1 and CDR2 (germline): MNHEY, SMNVEV (reference sequence). The ends lost 10 bases at V and 8 bases at J; junction bases unmatched: 10. The CDR3 runs to 14 residues. The DNA of the CDR3 is TGTGCCACCCAAAGACTAGCGGGAAAACATGAGCAGTTCTTC. The encoded protein is CATQRLAGKHEQFF.

The chain recombines TRBV7-9 with TRBJ2-5; D tentatively fits TRBD1 or TRBD2 (6 bases each). Germline loops: CDR1 SEHNR, CDR2 FQNEAQ (reference sequence). Trimming cost V 5 bases and J 1 base, with 11 bases left between them. This CDR3 has 14 amino acids. CDR3 bases: TGTGCCAGCAGCCGCCGGGGGCCCCAAGAGACCCAGTACTTC. Translating gives CASSRRGPQETQYF.

This clone was observed a few times. V is TRBV11-2 and J is TRBJ2-2; D not resolved. The V gene's germline CDR1 is SGHAT and CDR2 FQNNGV. V dropped 0 bases and J dropped 7 bases, with 6 bases sitting between them. The CDR3 spans 13 residues. CDR3 protein: CASSLDRHGELFF. The CDR3 DNA reads as TGTGCCAGCAGCTTAGATCGACACGGGGAGCTGTTTTTT.

CDR3 coding DNA: TGTGCCAGCAGCTTGTCGACAGGCAATGAGCAGTTCTTC. Protein sequence: CASSLSTGNEQFF. The rearrangement links TRBV7-2 to TRBJ2-1, with a weak D call TRBD1 (6 bases). V was shortened by 3 bases and J by 6 bases, with 9 bases between the two germline ends. Germline CDR1 reads SGHTA; CDR2 reads FQGNSA. The CDR3 extends over 13 amino acids.

CDR3: CASGPKGPTPQHF. In DNA form, the CDR3 reads TGTGCCAGTGGCCCTAAGGGTCCGACGCCCCAGCATTTT. The chain links TRBV7-8 to TRBJ1-5; no clear D gene. The germline gives CDR1 SGHVS, CDR2 FQNEAQ. V lost 9 bases and J lost 9, with 18 bases in between. The CDR3 is 13 residues long.

The chain combines TRBV28 with TRBJ1-5; maybe TRBD1 (5 bases). V was clipped by 4 bases and J by 6 bases, with 7 bases between them. CDR3 length: 12 residues. From germline, CDR1 is MDHEN and CDR2 SYDVKM. The CDR3 DNA is TGTGCCAGCAGTTGGGGGAGTCAGCCCCAGCATTTT. Translated: CASSWGSQPQHF.

J is TRBJ2-7 and V is TRBV28; TRBD1 matches at 7 bases. The CDR3 has 15 residues. Germline assignment: CDR1 MDHEN and CDR2 SYDVKM. V lost 7 bases to trimming and J lost 0 bases; unmatched junction nucleotides: 9. CDR3 coding DNA: TGTGCCAGCAACCACAGGGGACGAGGCTCCTACGAGCAGTACTTC. Its protein product is CASNHRGRGSYEQYF. Variable domain in full (rest from reference TRBV28 and TRBJ2-7): DVKVTQSSRYLVKRTGEKVFLECVQDMDHENMFWYRQDPGLGLRLIYFSYDVKMKEKGDIPEGYSVSREKKERFSLILESASTNQTSMYLCASNHRGRGSYEQYFGPGTRLTVT.

The chain couples TRBV7-2 to TRBJ2-2; tentatively, D is TRBD1 or TRBD2 (5 bases each). The germline V gene encodes CDR1 SGHTA and CDR2 FQGNSA. The germline V and J ends were trimmed by 6 bases and 4 bases, with 15 bases remaining between them. The CDR3 contains 15 residues. In DNA form, the CDR3 reads TGTGCCAGCAGAATCGGGGCAGAGATCACCGGGGAGCTGTTTTTT. This gives the protein CASRIGAEITGELFF.